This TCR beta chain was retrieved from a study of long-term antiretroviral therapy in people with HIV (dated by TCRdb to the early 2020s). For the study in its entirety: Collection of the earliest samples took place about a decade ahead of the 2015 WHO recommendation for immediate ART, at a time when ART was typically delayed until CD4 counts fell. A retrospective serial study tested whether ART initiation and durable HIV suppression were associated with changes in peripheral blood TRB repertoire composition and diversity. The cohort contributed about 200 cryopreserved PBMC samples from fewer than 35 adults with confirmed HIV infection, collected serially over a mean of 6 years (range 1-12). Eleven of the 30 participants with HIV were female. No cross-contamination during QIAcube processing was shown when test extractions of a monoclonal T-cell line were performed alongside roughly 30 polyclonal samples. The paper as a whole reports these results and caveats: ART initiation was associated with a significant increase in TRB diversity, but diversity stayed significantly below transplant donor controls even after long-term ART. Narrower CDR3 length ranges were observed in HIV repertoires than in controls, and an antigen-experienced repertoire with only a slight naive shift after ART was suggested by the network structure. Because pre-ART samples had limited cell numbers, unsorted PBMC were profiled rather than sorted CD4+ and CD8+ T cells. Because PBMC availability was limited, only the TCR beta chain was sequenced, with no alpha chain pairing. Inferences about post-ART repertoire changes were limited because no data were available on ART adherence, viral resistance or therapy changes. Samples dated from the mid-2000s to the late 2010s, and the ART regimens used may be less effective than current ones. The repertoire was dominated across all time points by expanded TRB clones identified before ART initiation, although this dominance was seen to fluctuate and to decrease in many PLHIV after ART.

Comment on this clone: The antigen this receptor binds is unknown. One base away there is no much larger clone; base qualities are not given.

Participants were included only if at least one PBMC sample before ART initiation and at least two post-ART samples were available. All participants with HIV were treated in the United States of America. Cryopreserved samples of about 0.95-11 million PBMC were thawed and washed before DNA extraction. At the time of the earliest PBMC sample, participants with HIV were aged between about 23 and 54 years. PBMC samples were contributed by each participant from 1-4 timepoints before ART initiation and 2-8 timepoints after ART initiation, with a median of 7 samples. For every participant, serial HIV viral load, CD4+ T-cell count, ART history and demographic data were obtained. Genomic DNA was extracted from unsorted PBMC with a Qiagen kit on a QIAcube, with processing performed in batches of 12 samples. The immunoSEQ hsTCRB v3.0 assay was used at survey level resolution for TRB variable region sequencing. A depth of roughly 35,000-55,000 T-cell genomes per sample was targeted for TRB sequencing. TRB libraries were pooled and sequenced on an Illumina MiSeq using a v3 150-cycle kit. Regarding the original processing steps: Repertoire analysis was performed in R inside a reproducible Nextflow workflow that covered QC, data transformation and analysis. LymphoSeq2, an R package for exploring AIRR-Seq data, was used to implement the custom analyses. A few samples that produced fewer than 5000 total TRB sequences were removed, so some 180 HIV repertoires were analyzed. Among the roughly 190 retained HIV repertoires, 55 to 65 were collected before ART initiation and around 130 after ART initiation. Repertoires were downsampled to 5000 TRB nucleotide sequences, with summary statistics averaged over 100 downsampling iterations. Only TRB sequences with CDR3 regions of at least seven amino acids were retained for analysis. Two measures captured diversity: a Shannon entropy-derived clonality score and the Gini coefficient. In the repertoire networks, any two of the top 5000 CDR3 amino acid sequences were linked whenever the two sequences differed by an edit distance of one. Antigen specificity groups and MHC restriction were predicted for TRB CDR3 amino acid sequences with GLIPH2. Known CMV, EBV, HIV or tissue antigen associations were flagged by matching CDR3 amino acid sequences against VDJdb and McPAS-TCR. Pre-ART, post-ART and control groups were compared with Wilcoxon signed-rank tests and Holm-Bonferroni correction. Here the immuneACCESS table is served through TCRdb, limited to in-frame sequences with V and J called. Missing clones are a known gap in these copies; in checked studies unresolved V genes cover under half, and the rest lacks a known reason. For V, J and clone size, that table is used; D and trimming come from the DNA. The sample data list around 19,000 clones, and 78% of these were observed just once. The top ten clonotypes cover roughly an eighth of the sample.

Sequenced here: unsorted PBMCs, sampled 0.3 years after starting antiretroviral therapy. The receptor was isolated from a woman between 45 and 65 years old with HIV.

The CDR3 in this case is CAWRPTLMEETQYF. The sequenced DNA: TGTGCCTGGAGACCGACGCTAATGGAAGAGACCCAGTACTTC. This chain joins TRBV30 to TRBJ2-5, with the D gene too uncertain to name. The junction shows trimming of 3 bases on V and 3 bases on J, plus 14 bases between the germline ends. CDR1 and CDR2 are drawn from the germline V gene (reference sequence): GTSNPN, SVGIG. The CDR3 spans 14 residues, from the cysteine through the phenylalanine. The entry retains the CDR3 DNA only, 42 bases that are in frame from base 1. With all but the CDR3 taken from the reference TRBV30 and TRBJ2-5 genes, the full variable domain is: SQTIHQWPATLVQPVGSPLSLECTVEGTSNPNLYWYRQAAGRGLQLLFYSVGIGQISSEVPQNLSASRPQDRQFILSSKKLLLSDSGFYLCAWRPTLMEETQYFGPGTRLLVL.